These 6 T cell receptor beta chains share one sample of origin, sequenced in a study of T-cell memory formation after mild COVID-19. TCRdb used MiXCR to reprocess the 5' RACE reads, holding one entry per CDR3 protein. The sample has roughly 300,000 distinct CDR3 sequences, about a sixth seen once; the top ten hold more than 20%. Sequencing input: PBMCs or a T cell subset sorted from them (not recorded which). Every receptor here comes from a man in his late teens or twenties who had mild COVID-19 (a few samples of this study predate the infection). Cell type and time point are not known.

This clonotype was found a few times. The gene calls are TRBV12-3 or TRBV12-4 and TRBJ2-1; TRBD1 matches at 9 bases. This CDR3 comprises 13 residues. The ends lost 5 bases at V and 9 bases at J; junction bases unmatched: 5. The CDR3 reads CASSGTGGPEQFF. The CDR3 coding sequence is TGTGCCAGCAGTGGTACAGGGGGCCCTGAGCAGTTCTTC.

The V call is TRBV7-2, the J call TRBJ1-3; D unclear. The CDR3 sequence is 13 residues long. Trimming removed 6 bases from V and 7 bases from J, with 13 bases in between. The germline CDR1 and CDR2 sequences are SGHTA and FQGNSA. The CDR3 loop is CASRRETGNTIYF. The CDR3 region has the DNA TGTGCCAGCAGACGGGAGACGGGGAACACCATATATTTT. The whole variable domain, filled in from reference TRBV7-2 and TRBJ1-3, reads GAGVSQSPSNKVTEKGKDVELRCDPISGHTALYWYRQSLGQGLEFLIYFQGNSAPDKSGLPSDRFSAERTGGSVSTLTIQRTQQEDSAVYLCASRRETGNTIYFGEGSWLTVV.

CDR3 DNA sequence: TGCGCCAGCAGCCAGCGGACTAGCGGGGGGAGAGAGACCCAGTACTTC. Amino acids: CASSQRTSGGRETQYF. The chain has TRBV4-1 and TRBJ2-5, with TRBD2 matching over 14 bases. In germline, CDR1 is MGHRA, CDR2 YSYEKL. Unmatched junction bases numbered 4, after V lost 3 bases and J lost 4 bases. This CDR3 has 16 residues.

V and J are TRBV6-6 and TRBJ2-7; 9 positions agree with TRBD2. The CDR3 totals 12 residues. Germline values: CDR1 MNHNY, CDR2 SVGAGI (reference sequence). Losses at the gene ends were 5 bases for V and 6 bases for J; bases not matched to a gene: 2. DNA for the CDR3: TGTGCCAGCAGTAGCGGGGGGCTCGAGCAGTACGTC. It yields the protein CASSSGGLEQYV.

This clonotype has more than one count but fewer than ten. This chain connects TRBV20-1 to TRBJ1-1; D is unclear. Trimming shortened V by 3 bases and J by 4 bases, and 12 bases separated the two germline ends. The CDR3 length is 13 residues. From germline, CDR1 is DFQATT and CDR2 SNEGSKA (reference sequence). CDR3 DNA sequence: TGCAGTGCTAGGGGCAGACGAACCACTGAAGCTTTCTTT. Its translation: CSARGRRTTEAFF.

The chain joins TRBV7-3 to TRBJ2-7, with D unclear. The V and J ends lost 11 bases and 2 bases respectively, with 13 bases between them. CDR3 length: 12 residues. The germline CDR1 and CDR2 sequences are SGHTA and FQGTGA. The CDR3 bases are TGTGCCGGAACCGCTAGTACCTACGAGCAGTACGTC. Translated: CAGTASTYEQYV.